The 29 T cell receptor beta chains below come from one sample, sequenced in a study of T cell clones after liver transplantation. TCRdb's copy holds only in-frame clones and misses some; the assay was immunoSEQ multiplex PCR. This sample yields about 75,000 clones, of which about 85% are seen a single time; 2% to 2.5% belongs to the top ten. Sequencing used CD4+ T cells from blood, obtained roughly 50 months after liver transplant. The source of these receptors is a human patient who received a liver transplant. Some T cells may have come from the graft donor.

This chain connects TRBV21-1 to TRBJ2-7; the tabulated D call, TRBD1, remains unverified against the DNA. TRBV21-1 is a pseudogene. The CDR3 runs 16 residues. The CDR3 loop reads CASSKQDRDGTYEQYF. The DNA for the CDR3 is TGTGCCAGCAGCAAACAGGACAGAGACGGAACCTACGAGCAGTACTTC.

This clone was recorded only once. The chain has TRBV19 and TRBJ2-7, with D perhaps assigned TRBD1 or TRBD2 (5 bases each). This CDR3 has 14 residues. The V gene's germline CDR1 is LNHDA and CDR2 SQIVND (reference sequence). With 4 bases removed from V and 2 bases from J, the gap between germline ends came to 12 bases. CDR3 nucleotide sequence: TGTGCCAGTAGTACCCGGGACCGCCCCTACGAGCAGTACTTC. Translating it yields CASSTRDRPYEQYF.

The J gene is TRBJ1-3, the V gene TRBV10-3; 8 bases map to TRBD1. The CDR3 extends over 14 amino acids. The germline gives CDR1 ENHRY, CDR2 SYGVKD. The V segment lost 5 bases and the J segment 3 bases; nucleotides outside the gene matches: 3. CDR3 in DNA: TGTGCCATCAGTTCAGGGGGCTATGGAAACACCATATATTTT. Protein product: CAISSGGYGNTIYF.

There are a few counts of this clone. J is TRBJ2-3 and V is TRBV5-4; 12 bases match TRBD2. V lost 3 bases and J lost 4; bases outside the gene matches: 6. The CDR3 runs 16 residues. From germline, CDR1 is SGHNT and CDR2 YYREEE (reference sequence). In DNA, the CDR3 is TGTGCCAGCAGCTACAGACTAGCGGGAGCCGCAGATACGCAGTATTTT. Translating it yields CASSYRLAGAADTQYF.

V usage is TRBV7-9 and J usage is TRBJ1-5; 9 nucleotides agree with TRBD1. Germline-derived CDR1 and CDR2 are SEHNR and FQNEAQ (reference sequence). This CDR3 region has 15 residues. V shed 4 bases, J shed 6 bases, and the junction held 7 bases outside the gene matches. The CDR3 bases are TGTGCCAGCAGCTCGTCCGGGACAGGGCGTCAGCCCCAGCATTTT. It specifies CASSSSGTGRQPQHF.

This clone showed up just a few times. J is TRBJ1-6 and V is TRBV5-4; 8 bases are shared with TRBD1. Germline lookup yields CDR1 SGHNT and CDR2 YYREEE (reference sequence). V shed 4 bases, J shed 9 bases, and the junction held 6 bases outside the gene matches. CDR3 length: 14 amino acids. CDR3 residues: CASSQDRGTSPLHF. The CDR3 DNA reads TGTGCCAGCAGCCAAGACAGGGGAACTTCACCCCTCCACTTT.

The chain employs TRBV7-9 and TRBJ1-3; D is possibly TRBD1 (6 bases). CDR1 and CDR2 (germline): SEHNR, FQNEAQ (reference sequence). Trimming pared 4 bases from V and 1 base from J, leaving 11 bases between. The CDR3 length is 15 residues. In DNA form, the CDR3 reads TGTGCCAGCAGCTCCTCGGGGGCGTCTGGAAACACCATATATTTT. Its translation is CASSSSGASGNTIYF.

The chain's CDR3 is CASSTTRGNTIYF. The DNA for the CDR3 is TGTGCCAGCAGCACCACACGAGGAAACACCATATATTTT. The gene calls are TRBV7-2 and TRBJ1-3; D call uncertain. V lost 5 bases, J lost 4 bases, and 9 bases lay in between. CDR1 and CDR2 from the germline V gene are SGHTA and FQGNSA. This CDR3 contains 13 residues.

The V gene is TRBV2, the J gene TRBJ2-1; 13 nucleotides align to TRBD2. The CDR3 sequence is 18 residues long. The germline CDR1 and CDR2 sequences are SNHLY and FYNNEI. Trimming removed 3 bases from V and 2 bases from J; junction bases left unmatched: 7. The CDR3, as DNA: TGTGCCAGCAGTGATTCACTAGCGGGGGGGCCCGCCTACAATGAGCAGTTCTTC. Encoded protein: CASSDSLAGGPAYNEQFF.

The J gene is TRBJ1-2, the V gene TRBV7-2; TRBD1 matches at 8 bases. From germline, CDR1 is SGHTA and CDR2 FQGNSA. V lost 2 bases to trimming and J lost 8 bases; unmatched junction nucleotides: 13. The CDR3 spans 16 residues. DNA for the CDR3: TGTGCCAGCAGCTTAACCCCTATAGGACAGGGTACCGGCTACACCTTC. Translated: CASSLTPIGQGTGYTF.

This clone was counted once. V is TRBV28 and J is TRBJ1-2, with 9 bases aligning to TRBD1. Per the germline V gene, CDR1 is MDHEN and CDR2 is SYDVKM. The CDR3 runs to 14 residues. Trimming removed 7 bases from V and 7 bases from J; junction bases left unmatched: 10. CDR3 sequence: CASNKLGQGSGYTF. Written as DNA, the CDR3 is TGTGCCAGCAATAAACTGGGACAGGGAAGTGGCTACACCTTC.

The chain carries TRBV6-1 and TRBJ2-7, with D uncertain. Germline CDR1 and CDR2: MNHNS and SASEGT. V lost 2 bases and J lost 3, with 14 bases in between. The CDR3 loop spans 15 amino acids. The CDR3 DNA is TGTGCCAGCAGTGAAACCCCCATTCCCCTCTACGAGCAGTACTTC. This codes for CASSETPIPLYEQYF.

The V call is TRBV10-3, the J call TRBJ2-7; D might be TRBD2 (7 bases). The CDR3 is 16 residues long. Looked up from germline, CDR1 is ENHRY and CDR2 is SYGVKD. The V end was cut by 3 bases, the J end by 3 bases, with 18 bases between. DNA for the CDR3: TGTGCCATCAGTGACCCCGGGGGGCTTAACGTCTACGAGCAGTACTTC. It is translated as CAISDPGGLNVYEQYF.

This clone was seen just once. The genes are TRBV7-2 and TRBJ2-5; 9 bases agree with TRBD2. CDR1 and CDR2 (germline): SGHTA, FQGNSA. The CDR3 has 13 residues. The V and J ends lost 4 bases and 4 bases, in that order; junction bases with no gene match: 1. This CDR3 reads CASSSGLAETQYF. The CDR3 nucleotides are TGTGCCAGCAGCTCGGGACTAGCAGAGACCCAGTACTTC.

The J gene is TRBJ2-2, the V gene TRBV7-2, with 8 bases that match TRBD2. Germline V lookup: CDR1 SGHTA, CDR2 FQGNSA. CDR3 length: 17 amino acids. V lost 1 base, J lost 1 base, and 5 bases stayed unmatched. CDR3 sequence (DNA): TGTGCCAGCAGCTTAGATCGCCTAGCGGGGAACACCGGGGAGCTGTTTTTT. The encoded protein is CASSLDRLAGNTGELFF. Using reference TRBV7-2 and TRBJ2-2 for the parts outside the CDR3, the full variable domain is GAGVSQSPSNKVTEKGKDVELRCDPISGHTALYWYRQSLGQGLEFLIYFQGNSAPDKSGLPSDRFSAERTGGSVSTLTIQRTQQEDSAVYLCASSLDRLAGNTGELFFGEGSRLTVL.

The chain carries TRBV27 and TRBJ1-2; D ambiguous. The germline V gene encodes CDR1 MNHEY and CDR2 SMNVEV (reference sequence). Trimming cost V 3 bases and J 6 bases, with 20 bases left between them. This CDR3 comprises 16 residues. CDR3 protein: CASSLSSAALRDGYTF. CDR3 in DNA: TGTGCCAGCAGTTTGAGCAGCGCGGCTTTAAGGGATGGCTACACCTTC.

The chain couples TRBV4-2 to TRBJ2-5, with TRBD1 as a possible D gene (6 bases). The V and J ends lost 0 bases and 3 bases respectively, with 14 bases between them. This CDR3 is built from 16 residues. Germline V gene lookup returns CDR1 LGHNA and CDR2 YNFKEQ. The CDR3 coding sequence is TGTGCCAGCAGCCAAGATAGGGGACAAGAAAAAGAGACCCAGTACTTC. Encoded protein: CASSQDRGQEKETQYF.

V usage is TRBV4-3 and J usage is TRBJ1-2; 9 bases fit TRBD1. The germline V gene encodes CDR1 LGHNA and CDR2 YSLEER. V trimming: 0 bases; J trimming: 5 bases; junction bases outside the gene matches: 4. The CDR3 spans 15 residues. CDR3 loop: CASSQDRGTGYGYTF. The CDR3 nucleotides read TGCGCCAGCAGCCAAGATCGGGGGACAGGGTATGGCTACACCTTC.

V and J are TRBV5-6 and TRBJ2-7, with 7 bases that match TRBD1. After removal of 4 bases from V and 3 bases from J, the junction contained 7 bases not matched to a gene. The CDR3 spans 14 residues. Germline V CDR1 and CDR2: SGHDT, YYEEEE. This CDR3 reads CASSPGTANYEQYF. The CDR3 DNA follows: TGTGCCAGCAGCCCTGGGACAGCGAACTACGAGCAGTACTTC.

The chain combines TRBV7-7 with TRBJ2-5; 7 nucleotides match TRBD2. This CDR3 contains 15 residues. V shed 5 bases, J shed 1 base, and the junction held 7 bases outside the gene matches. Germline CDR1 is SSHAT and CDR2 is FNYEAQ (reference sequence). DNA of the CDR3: TGTGCCAGCAGCGGGGTAGCGGGTGCCCAAGAGACCCAGTACTTC. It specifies CASSGVAGAQETQYF. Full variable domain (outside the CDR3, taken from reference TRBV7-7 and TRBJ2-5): GAGVSQSPRYKVTKRGQDVTLRCDPISSHATLYWYQQALGQGPEFLTYFNYEAQPDKSGLPSDRFSAERPEGSISTLTIQRTEQRDSAMYRCASSGVAGAQETQYFGPGTRLLVL.

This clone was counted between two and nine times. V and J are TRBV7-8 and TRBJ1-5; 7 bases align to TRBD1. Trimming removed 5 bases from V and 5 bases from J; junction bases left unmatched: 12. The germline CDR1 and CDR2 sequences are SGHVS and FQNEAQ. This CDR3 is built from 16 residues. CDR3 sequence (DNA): TGTGCCAGCAGCCGCAACCTCGGACAGGCATATCAGCCCCAGCATTTT. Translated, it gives CASSRNLGQAYQPQHF.

This chain's CDR3 is CASSLRYLRERNEQFF. The CDR3 bases are TGTGCCAGCAGTTTAAGGTACTTGCGGGAGAGGAATGAGCAGTTCTTC. V usage is TRBV27 and J usage is TRBJ2-1, with 7 bases identical to TRBD2. The ends lost 2 bases at V and 7 bases at J; junction bases unmatched: 11. CDR1 and CDR2 from the germline V gene are MNHEY and SMNVEV (reference sequence). There are 16 residues in the CDR3.

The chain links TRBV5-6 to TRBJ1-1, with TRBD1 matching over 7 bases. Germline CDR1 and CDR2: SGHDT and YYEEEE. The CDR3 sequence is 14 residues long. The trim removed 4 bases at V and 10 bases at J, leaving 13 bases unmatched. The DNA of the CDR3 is TGTGCCAGCAGCCCCGACAGGGTTCTATCGCCAGCTTTCTTT. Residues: CASSPDRVLSPAFF. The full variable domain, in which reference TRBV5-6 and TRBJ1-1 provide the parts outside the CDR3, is DAGVTQSPTHLIKTRGQQVTLRCSPKSGHDTVSWYQQALGQGPQFIFQYYEEEERQRGNFPDRFSGHQFPNYSSELNVNALLLGDSALYLCASSPDRVLSPAFFGQGTRLTVV.

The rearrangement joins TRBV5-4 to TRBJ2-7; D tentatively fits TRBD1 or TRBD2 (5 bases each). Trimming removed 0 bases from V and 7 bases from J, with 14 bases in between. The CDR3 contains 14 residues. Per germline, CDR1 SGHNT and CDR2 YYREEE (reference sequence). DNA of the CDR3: TGTGCCAGCAGCTTGGAACTGGGGGTTAGTGAGCAGTACTTC. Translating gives CASSLELGVSEQYF. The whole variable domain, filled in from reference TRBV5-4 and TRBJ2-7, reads ETGVTQSPTHLIKTRGQQVTLRCSSQSGHNTVSWYQQALGQGPQFIFQYYREEENGRGNFPPRFSGLQFPNYSSELNVNALELDDSALYLCASSLELGVSEQYFGPGTRLTVT.

CDR3 coding DNA: TGTGCCAGCAGCCAAGACCGGGCTCGGTGGGGTGAGACCCAGTACTTC. This codes for CASSQDRARWGETQYF. The chain has TRBV14 and TRBJ2-5; the D is unclear. Germline values: CDR1 SGHDN, CDR2 FVKESK. The CDR3 is 16 amino acids. The V end lost 0 bases, the J end lost 5 bases, and 16 bases lay between the germline ends.

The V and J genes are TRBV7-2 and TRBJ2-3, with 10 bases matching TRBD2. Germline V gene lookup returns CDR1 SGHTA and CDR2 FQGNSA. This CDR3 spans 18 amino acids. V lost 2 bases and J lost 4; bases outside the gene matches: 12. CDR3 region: CASSLRPSGGANPDTQYF. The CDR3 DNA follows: TGTGCCAGCAGCTTAAGACCCAGCGGGGGGGCCAACCCAGATACGCAGTATTTT.

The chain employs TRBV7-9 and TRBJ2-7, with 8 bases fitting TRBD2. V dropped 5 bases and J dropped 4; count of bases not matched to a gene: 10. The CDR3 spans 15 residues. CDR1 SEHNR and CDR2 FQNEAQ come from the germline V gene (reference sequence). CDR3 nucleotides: TGTGCCAGCAGCCCTGTGAGGACTAGCAGTTACGAGCAGTACTTC. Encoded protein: CASSPVRTSSYEQYF.

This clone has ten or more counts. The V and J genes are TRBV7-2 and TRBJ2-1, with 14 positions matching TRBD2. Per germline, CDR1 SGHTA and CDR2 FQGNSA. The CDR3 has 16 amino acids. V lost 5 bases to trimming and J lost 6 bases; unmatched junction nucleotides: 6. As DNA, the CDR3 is TGTGCCAGCAGCCCGACTGGACTAGCGGGGGGCAATGAGCAGTTCTTC. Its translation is CASSPTGLAGGNEQFF.

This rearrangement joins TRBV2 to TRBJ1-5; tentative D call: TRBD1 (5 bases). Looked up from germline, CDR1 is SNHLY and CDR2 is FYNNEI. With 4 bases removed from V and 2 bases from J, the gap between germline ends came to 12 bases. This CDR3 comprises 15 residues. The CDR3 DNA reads TGTGCCAGCAGTGCGGACTCGGGGGGCAATCAGCCCCAGCATTTT. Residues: CASSADSGGNQPQHF.